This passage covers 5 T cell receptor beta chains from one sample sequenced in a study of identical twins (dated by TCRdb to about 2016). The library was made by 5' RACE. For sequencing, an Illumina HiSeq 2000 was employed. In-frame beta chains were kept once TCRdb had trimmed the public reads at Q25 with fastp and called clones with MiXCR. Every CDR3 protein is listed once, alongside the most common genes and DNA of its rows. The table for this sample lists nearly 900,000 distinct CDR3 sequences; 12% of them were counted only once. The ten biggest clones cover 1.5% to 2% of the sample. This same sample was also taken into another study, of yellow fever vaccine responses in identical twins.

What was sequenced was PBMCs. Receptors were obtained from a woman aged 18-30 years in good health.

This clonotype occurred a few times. The CDR3, as DNA: TGTGCCAGCAGCTCGACAACAGTTCTAGCGGAGCAGTTCTTC. This encodes CASSSTTVLAEQFF. The chain combines TRBV7-9 with TRBJ2-1, with D perhaps matching TRBD2 (6 bases). The CDR3 runs to 14 residues. V was trimmed by 4 bases and J by 10 bases, leaving 17 bases between them. CDR1 and CDR2 from the germline V gene are SEHNR and FQNEAQ (reference sequence).

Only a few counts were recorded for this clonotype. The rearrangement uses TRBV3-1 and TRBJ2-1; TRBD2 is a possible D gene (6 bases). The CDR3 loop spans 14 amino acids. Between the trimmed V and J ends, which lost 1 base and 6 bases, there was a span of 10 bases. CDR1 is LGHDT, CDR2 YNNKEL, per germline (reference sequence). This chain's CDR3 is CASSQGTISNEQFF. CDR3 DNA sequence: TGTGCCAGCAGCCAAGGGACTATCAGCAATGAGCAGTTCTTC.

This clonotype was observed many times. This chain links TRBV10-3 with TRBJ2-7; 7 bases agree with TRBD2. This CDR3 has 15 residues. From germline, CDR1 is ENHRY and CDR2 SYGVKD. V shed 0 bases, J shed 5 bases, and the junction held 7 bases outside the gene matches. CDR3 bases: TGTGCCATCAGTGAGTCGAAAGGGCTAGCGGACGAGCAGTACTTC. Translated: CAISESKGLADEQYF.

The chain's CDR3 is CATRREPNSGANVLTF. For the CDR3, the DNA is TGCGCCACCAGGAGGGAACCTAACTCTGGGGCCAACGTCCTGACTTTC. V and J are TRBV5-1 and TRBJ2-6; weak D call: TRBD2 (6 bases). Germline loops: CDR1 SGHRS, CDR2 YFSETQ. This CDR3 has 16 residues. The ends were cut back, 9 bases at V and 0 bases at J, with 16 bases in the middle. Full variable domain (remainder filled in from reference TRBV5-1 and TRBJ2-6): KAGVTQTPRYLIKTRGQQVTLSCSPISGHRSVSWYQQTPGQGLQFLFEYFSETQRNKGNFPGRFSGRQFSNSRSEMNVSTLELGDSALYLCATRREPNSGANVLTFGAGSRLTVL.

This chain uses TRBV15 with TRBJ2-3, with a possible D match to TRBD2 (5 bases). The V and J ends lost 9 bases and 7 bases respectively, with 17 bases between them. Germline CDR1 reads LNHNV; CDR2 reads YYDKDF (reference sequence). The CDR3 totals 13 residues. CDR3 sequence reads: CATPRTSHNTQYF. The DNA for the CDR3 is TGTGCCACTCCTAGGACTTCGCATAATACGCAGTATTTT.